This T cell receptor beta chain was profiled in a study of cytomegalovirus exposure and HLA in healthy donors. Study results and caveats: Researchers had no immune exposure information except CMV serostatus available. The majority of CMV-associated TCR beta chains were reported as apparently HLA-restricted in a later analysis.

PCR was performed using 60 Vbeta and 13 Jbeta primers. Clones were sequenced by immunoSEQ multiplex PCR, and TCRdb holds only the in-frame ones, with some missing. The data hold about 180,000 clones, with 79% observed a single time. This clone showed up just a few times. Antigen specificity is unknown. The specimen was PBMCs. The receptor's source is a woman between 35 and 50 years old in good health and CMV-seronegative.

CDR3 nucleotides: TGTGCCAGCAGCCGGGGACAGGGGGGCAATCAGCCCCAGCATTTT. It codes for CASSRGQGGNQPQHF. The chain carries TRBV5-6 and TRBJ1-5, with 11 bases lining up with TRBD1. V lost 4 bases, J lost 2 bases, and 2 bases stayed unmatched. This CDR3 contains 15 residues. Looked up from germline, CDR1 is SGHDT and CDR2 is YYEEEE.